Presented here are 25 T cell receptor beta chains from one specimen sequenced in a study of shared clonotypes between healthy human individuals (dated by TCRdb to about 2020). Preparation of the library involved the immunoSEQ multiplex PCR assay. TCRdb took over this immuneACCESS table, retaining in-frame rearrangements with V and J assigned. Such tables are incomplete; in checked studies, under half of the missing clones stem from an unresolved V gene, and the remainder is unexplained. Here the sample has more than 2,000,000 clones; over 90% occur a single time. Under 0.45% of the sample goes to the ten largest clones. The sequencing input was naive CD4+ T cells from PBMCs. The cell subset or site label, read with the paper, signifies: CD45RA+ positively selected. Receptors originate from a man younger than 30 in good health. Some clones in this sample may be carry-over from other donors' samples.

The chain links TRBV18 to TRBJ2-7; the match to TRBD2 covers 10 bases. The CDR3 spans 15 residues. Germline V CDR1 and CDR2: KGHSH, LQKENI. J lost 5 bases, V lost 4 bases, and 8 bases had no gene match. CDR3 in DNA: TGTGCCAGCTCACGAGCCCTAGCGGGAGAGGACGAGCAGTACTTC. Residues: CASSRALAGEDEQYF.

The V and J genes are TRBV6-6 and TRBJ1-1; 9 bases line up with TRBD1. The germline V gene encodes CDR1 MNHNY and CDR2 SVGAGI (reference sequence). V was pared by 9 bases and J by 0 bases, with 8 bases of the junction left unmatched. CDR3 size: 15 residues. CDR3 in DNA: TGTGCCAGTAGAACAGGGGGCGGAATGAACACTGAAGCTTTCTTT. Protein sequence: CASRTGGGMNTEAFF.

The V and J genes are TRBV6-1 and TRBJ1-3; no clear D gene. The CDR3 is 15 amino acids. The V end lost 5 bases, the J end lost 0 bases, and 11 bases lay between the germline ends. In germline, CDR1 is MNHNS, CDR2 SASEGT. The CDR3 here is CASSPAGVSGNTIYF. The DNA for the CDR3 is TGTGCCAGCAGTCCGGCCGGGGTCTCTGGAAACACCATATATTTT.

The chain has TRBV19 and TRBJ2-5; D is perhaps TRBD1 (5 bases). Germline CDR1 and CDR2: LNHDA and SQIVND (reference sequence). The germline V and J ends were trimmed by 4 bases and 1 base, with 13 bases remaining between them. This CDR3 spans 15 amino acids. CDR3 coding DNA: TGTGCCAGTAGTAAAGGGGTAGCAGTCCAAGAGACCCAGTACTTC. Protein: CASSKGVAVQETQYF.

The rearrangement links TRBV2 to TRBJ1-4; the D is unclear. The germline gives CDR1 SNHLY, CDR2 FYNNEI. Trimming took off 6 bases at V and 8 bases at J, with 19 bases between the two ends. The CDR3 has 15 amino acids. Here the CDR3 reads CASRPRRADAEKLFF. The CDR3 nucleotides read TGTGCCAGCAGACCTAGACGGGCAGACGCGGAAAAACTGTTTTTT.

V usage is TRBV4-1 and J usage is TRBJ2-5; no clear D gene. CDR3 length equals 14 residues. Germline V lookup: CDR1 MGHRA, CDR2 YSYEKL. V was shortened by 0 bases and J by 5 bases, with 10 bases between the two germline ends. In DNA form, the CDR3 reads TGCGCCAGCAGCCAAGACACAGCCGAGGAGACCCAGTACTTC. It codes for CASSQDTAEETQYF.

This clone was picked up one time. V and J are TRBV5-1 and TRBJ2-1, with D possibly called TRBD1 or TRBD2 (6 bases each). V was trimmed by 4 bases and J by 6 bases, leaving 17 bases between them. This CDR3 spans 15 amino acids. Per germline, CDR1 SGHRS and CDR2 YFSETQ. In DNA, the CDR3 is TGCGCCAGCAGCCGGGGGCAGGGGAAGGGCAATGAGCAGTTCTTC. It encodes CASSRGQGKGNEQFF.

The chain is built from TRBV7-3 and TRBJ1-1; D gene ambiguous. The germline V and J ends were trimmed by 4 bases and 0 bases, with 9 bases remaining between them. Germline lookup yields CDR1 SGHTA and CDR2 FQGTGA. The CDR3 is 14 residues long. DNA of the CDR3: TGTGCCAGCAGCTACAACGCGATGAACACTGAAGCTTTCTTT. Its protein product is CASSYNAMNTEAFF.

The chain joins TRBV30 to TRBJ1-1; D ambiguous. In germline, CDR1 is GTSNPN, CDR2 SVGIG (reference sequence). The CDR3 is 13 amino acids. Trimming took 3 bases from V and 2 from J, leaving 10 bases between them. This chain's CDR3 is CAWRVEGNTEAFF. In DNA, the CDR3 is TGTGCCTGGAGGGTTGAGGGTAACACTGAAGCTTTCTTT.

This clone appeared a single time. The chain couples TRBV28 to TRBJ2-5; D is unresolved. The length of the CDR3 is 11 residues. Germline V gene lookup returns CDR1 MDHEN and CDR2 SYDVKM. V was shortened by 4 bases and J by 7 bases, with 7 bases between the two germline ends. The CDR3 DNA sequence: TGTGCCAGCAGTTCCACCCGGACCCAGTACTTC. Protein sequence: CASSSTRTQYF.

This clone came up a few times. This chain connects TRBV2 to TRBJ1-1; D uncertain. The CDR3 is 12 amino acids. The germline CDR1 and CDR2 sequences are SNHLY and FYNNEI. The V and J ends lost 6 bases and 0 bases respectively, with 5 bases between them. The chain's CDR3 is CASRGLNTEAFF. For the CDR3, the DNA is TGTGCCAGCAGGGGGTTGAACACTGAAGCTTTCTTT.

The chain combines TRBV4-2 with TRBJ1-2, with no clear D. CDR3 length equals 12 residues. The V end was cut by 0 bases, the J end by 9 bases, with 8 bases between. Germline lookup yields CDR1 LGHNA and CDR2 YNFKEQ. The CDR3 loop reads CASSQDAESYTF. The CDR3 coding sequence is TGTGCCAGCAGCCAAGATGCGGAGAGCTACACCTTC.

The gene calls are TRBV9 and TRBJ2-7; TRBD2 matches at 12 bases. After removal of 0 bases from V and 3 bases from J, the junction contained 10 bases not matched to a gene. This CDR3 is 18 amino acids long. CDR1 SGDLS and CDR2 YYNGEE come from the germline V gene. The CDR3 here is CASSVGGLAGGYVYEQYF. The CDR3, as DNA: TGTGCCAGCAGCGTAGGGGGACTAGCGGGCGGCTACGTCTACGAGCAGTACTTC.

J is TRBJ2-2 and V is TRBV18, with D unresolved. The CDR3 runs 14 residues. V was shortened by 5 bases and J by 6 bases, with 13 bases between the two germline ends. Germline V gives CDR1 KGHSH, CDR2 LQKENI. The DNA for the CDR3 is TGTGCCAGCTCAAGTGGGCTGGATGCCGGGGAGCTGTTTTTT. This codes for CASSSGLDAGELFF.

Comment on this clone: The junction does not match germline at one end; this may be a read error. V is TRBV5-1 and J is TRBJ2-5; D is undetermined. The V gene's germline CDR1 is SGHRS and CDR2 YFSETQ. The CDR3 totals 13 residues. This CDR3 reads CASSLANQETQYF. CDR3 nucleotides: TGCGCCAGCAGCTTGGCAAACCAGGAGACCCAGTACTTC.

This clone was counted between two and nine times. At the DNA level, this CDR3 is encoded by other sequences in the same sample as well. The J gene is TRBJ2-2, the V gene TRBV18; no clear D gene. This CDR3 has 13 residues. Deletions cut 1 base from V and 2 bases from J, with 2 bases between. In germline, CDR1 is KGHSH, CDR2 LQKENI. Here the CDR3 DNA reads TGTGCCAGCTCACCACGCAACACCGGGGAGCTGTTTTTT. This gives the protein CASSPRNTGELFF.

The V call is TRBV29-1, the J call TRBJ2-1, with D possibly TRBD1 on 5 matching bases. Germline CDR1 is SQVTM and CDR2 is ANQGSEA. V gave up 6 bases and J gave up 5 bases, with 20 bases separating them. The CDR3 spans 15 residues. The CDR3 sequence is CSVDTRVREDNEQFF. The CDR3 DNA sequence: TGCAGCGTGGATACCCGCGTCAGGGAAGACAATGAGCAGTTCTTC.

The rearrangement joins TRBV19 to TRBJ1-2, with D uncertain. CDR1 and CDR2 (germline): LNHDA, SQIVND (reference sequence). CDR3 length: 13 residues. V was cut by 6 bases and J by 7 bases, with 15 bases left in between. The CDR3 DNA follows: TGTGCCAGTAGCCCCGACCGAGGTGGTGGCTACACCTTC. Protein product: CASSPDRGGGYTF.

The chain is built from TRBV11-2 and TRBJ2-7; no definite D call. CDR1 and CDR2 (germline): SGHAT, FQNNGV. The CDR3 loop spans 14 amino acids. V lost 1 base and J 3 bases, leaving 10 bases between the germline ends. The DNA of the CDR3 is TGTGCCAGCAGCTTAGTAGGCCTATACTACGAGCAGTACTTC. This codes for CASSLVGLYYEQYF.

This chain joins TRBV5-1 and TRBJ2-3; 7 bases are a match to TRBD1. The CDR3 covers 16 residues. CDR1 is SGHRS, CDR2 YFSETQ, per germline. Trimming cost V 6 bases and J 2 bases; bases outside gene matches: 12. CDR3 in amino acids: CASTMGDSRNTDTQYF. The DNA of the CDR3 is TGCGCCAGCACCATGGGGGACAGCCGGAACACAGATACGCAGTATTTT.

The V and J genes are TRBV27 and TRBJ2-3; 8 bases are shared with TRBD2. The germline V gene encodes CDR1 MNHEY and CDR2 SMNVEV (reference sequence). The CDR3 spans 15 residues. J gave up 5 bases and V 4 bases, and 8 bases lay outside the gene matches. CDR3 DNA: TGTGCCAGCAGTTACCGGACTAGCCCTGGAGATACGCAGTATTTT. The encoded protein is CASSYRTSPGDTQYF.

This sequence joins TRBV11-3 and TRBJ2-1; D possibly uses TRBD1 or TRBD2 (5 bases each). This CDR3 is 12 amino acids long. Germline values: CDR1 SGHNT, CDR2 YENEEA. Deletions cut 5 bases from V and 4 bases from J, with 6 bases between. CDR3 DNA sequence: TGTGCCAGCAGCGGGGGATACAATGAGCAGTTCTTC. Translated, it gives CASSGGYNEQFF.

The genes are TRBV5-1 and TRBJ1-4; no clear D gene. CDR3 length: 16 residues. Trimming removed 4 bases from V and 5 bases from J, with 18 bases in between. Germline V gene sequence: CDR1 SGHRS, CDR2 YFSETQ. The CDR3 here is CASSPYPQDANEKLFF. CDR3 in DNA: TGCGCCAGCAGCCCTTACCCCCAGGATGCCAATGAAAAACTGTTTTTT.

The CDR3 loop reads CAISRGGEQFF. The CDR3 nucleotides read TGTGCCATCAGCAGGGGGGGTGAGCAGTTCTTC. The chain joins TRBV10-3 to TRBJ2-1; D tentatively reads TRBD1 or TRBD2 (7 bases each). The CDR3 has 11 amino acids. Germline lookup yields CDR1 ENHRY and CDR2 SYGVKD. V lost 6 bases and J lost 9, with 9 bases in between.

With regard to this clone: The junction does not match germline at one end; this may be a read error. The chain carries TRBV23-1 and TRBJ2-2, with TRBD1 identical over 7 bases. TRBV23-1 is an ORF; its function is uncertain. The CDR3 consists of 17 residues. The CDR3 sequence: CASGQSKAGGNTGELFF. Here the CDR3 DNA reads TGCGCCAGCGGTCAATCGAAGGCAGGGGGAAACACCGGGGAGCTGTTTTTT.